This entry concerns a single T cell receptor beta chain. Its cognate antigen is unknown. Clinical symptoms, serum thyroxine, TRAb, thyroid ultrasound and orbital computed tomography informed diagnoses. These data belong to a study of T cells in Graves' hyperthyroidism and ophthalmopathy. The V end lost 0 bases, the J end lost 0 bases, and 18 bases lay between the germline ends. The CDR3 length is 18 residues. CDR1 is MNHEY, CDR2 SVGEGT, per germline. Findings of the study overall: Ophthalmopathy, which appeared later, was predicted by the model a median about 5.9 months before onset. A 13 V-J signature model discriminated ophthalmopathy versus stable hyperthyroidism.

Regions amplified from RNA transcripts were the TCR beta CDR3 regions. Researchers ran a first-round RT-PCR on the TCR CDR3 using the HTBI primer set. MiXCR, run by TCRdb on the multiplex PCR reads, gives a single entry per CDR3 protein. In the table there are 200,000 to 250,000 distinct CDR3 sequences, almost 25% of which are singletons. The receptor was derived from a woman in her forties with Graves' ophthalmopathy. J is TRBJ2-7 and V is TRBV6-2 or TRBV6-3; D is possibly TRBD2 (5 bases). The sample taken for sequencing was blood. The CDR3 coding sequence is TGTGCCAGCAGTTACTCGCCGGGGAAGATCATTACCTCCTACGAGCAGTACTTC. This translates into CASSYSPGKIITSYEQYF.